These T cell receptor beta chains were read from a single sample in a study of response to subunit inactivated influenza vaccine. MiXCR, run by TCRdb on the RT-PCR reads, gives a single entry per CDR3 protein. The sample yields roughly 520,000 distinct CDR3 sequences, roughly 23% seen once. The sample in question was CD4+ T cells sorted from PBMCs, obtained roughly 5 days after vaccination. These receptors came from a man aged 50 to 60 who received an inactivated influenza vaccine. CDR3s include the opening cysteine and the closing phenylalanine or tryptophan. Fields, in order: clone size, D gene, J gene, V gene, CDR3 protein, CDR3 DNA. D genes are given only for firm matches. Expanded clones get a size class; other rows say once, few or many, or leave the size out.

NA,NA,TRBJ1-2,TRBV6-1,CASRPLGVYGYTF,TGTGCCAGCAGACCCCTTGGGGTCTATGGCTACACCTTC
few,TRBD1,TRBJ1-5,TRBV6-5,CASSHGQGVNQPQHF,TGTGCCAGCAGTCACGGACAGGGTGTCAATCAGCCCCAGCATTTT
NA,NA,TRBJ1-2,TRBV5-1,CASSLTSGSNYGYTF,TGCGCCAGCAGCTTAACTTCCGGCAGCAACTATGGCTACACCTTC
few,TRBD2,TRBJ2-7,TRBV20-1,CSASSPSGPYEQYF,TGCAGTGCTAGTAGCCCTAGCGGTCCATACGAGCAGTACTTC
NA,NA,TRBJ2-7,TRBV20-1,CAGTSLVFSYEQYF,TGCGCGGGAACCTCGCTAGTCTTTTCCTACGAGCAGTACTTC
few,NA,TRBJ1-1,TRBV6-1,CASSERRSIYMNTEAFF,TGTGCCAGCAGTGAACGTCGCAGTATCTACATGAACACTGAAGCTTTCTTT
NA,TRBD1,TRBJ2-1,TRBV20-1,CSASTGQGAYYSYNEQFF,TGCAGTGCTAGTACGGGACAGGGGGCTTACTACTCCTACAATGAGCAGTTCTTC
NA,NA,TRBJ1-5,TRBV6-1,CASSDQINQPQHF,TGTGCCAGCAGTGATCAGATCAATCAGCCCCAGCATTTT
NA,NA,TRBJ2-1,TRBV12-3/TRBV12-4,CASTQYEGLFDEQFF,TGTGCCAGCACCCAATACGAGGGGCTTTTCGATGAGCAGTTCTTC
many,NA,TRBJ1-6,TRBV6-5,CASSYANSPLHF,TGTGCCAGCAGTTATGCGAATTCACCCCTCCACTTT
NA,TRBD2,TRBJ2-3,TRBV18,CASSPLTSGRTDTQYF,TGTGCCAGCTCACCCCTGACCAGCGGGAGAACAGATACGCAGTATTTT
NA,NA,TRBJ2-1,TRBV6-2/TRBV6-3,CASRQHGGRRYYNEQFF,TGTGCCAGCAGGCAACACGGGGGGCGGAGATACTACAATGAGCAGTTCTTC
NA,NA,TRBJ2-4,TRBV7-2,CASSSHVDIQYF,TGTGCCAGCAGCTCTCACGTAGACATTCAGTACTTC
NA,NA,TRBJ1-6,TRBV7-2,CASSLEGGAPLHF,TGTGCCAGCAGCTTAGAGGGGGGGGCACCCCTCCACTTT
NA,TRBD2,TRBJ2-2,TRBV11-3,CASSAGAGTGELFF,TGTGCCAGCAGCGCGGGAGCGGGGACCGGGGAGCTGTTTTTT
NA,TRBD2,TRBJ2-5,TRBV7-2,CASSLGRLAGLQTQYF,TGTGCCAGCAGCTTAGGTCGCCTAGCGGGGTTGCAGACCCAGTACTTC
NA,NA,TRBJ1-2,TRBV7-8,CASSPDARTRRVGYTF,TGTGCCAGCAGCCCGGACGCCCGGACCCGGAGGGTAGGCTACACCTTC
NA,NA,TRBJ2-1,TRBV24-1,CATSDYRGSEQFF,TGTGCCACCAGTGATTATCGGGGATCAGAGCAGTTCTTC
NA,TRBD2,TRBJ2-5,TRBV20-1,CSAATSGGAGETQYF,TGCAGTGCTGCCACTAGCGGGGGGGCCGGAGAGACCCAGTACTTC
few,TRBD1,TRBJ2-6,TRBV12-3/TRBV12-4,CASSGDTGAGANVLTF,TGTGCCAGCAGCGGAGATACAGGGGCTGGGGCCAACGTCCTGACTTTC
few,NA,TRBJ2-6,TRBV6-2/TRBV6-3,CAGRRVTGANVLTF,TGTGCCGGACGAAGGGTCACTGGGGCCAACGTCCTGACTTTC
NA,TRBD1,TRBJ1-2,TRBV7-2,CASSPMTGQGLSYTF,TGTGCCAGCAGCCCGATGACAGGGCAGGGGCTTAGCTACACCTTC
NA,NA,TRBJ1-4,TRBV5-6,CASSLFGSFGTNEKLFF,TGTGCCAGCAGCCTTTTTGGCTCCTTTGGGACTAATGAAAAACTGTTTTTT
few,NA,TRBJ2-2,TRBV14,CASSHASTGELFF,TGTGCCAGCAGCCATGCTAGCACCGGGGAGCTGTTTTTT
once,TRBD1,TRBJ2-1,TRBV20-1,CSATRTGDSYNEQFF,TGCAGTGCTACCCGGACAGGGGACTCCTACAATGAGCAGTTCTTC
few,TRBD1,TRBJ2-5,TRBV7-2,CASSPTGINVETQYF,TGTGCCAGCAGCCCGACAGGGATTAATGTAGAGACCCAGTACTTC